These T cell receptor beta chains were read from a single sample in a study of T-cell memory formation after mild COVID-19. TCRdb re-called the 5' RACE reads through MiXCR, storing one row per CDR3 protein. This sample has around 320,000 distinct CDR3 sequences; less than 20% occur once, and the top ten carry approximately 21%. Sequencing was performed on PBMCs or a T cell subset sorted from them (not recorded which). These TCRs come from a man between 18 and 29 years old who had mild COVID-19 (a few samples of this study predate the infection). Cell type and time point are not known. CDR3s include the opening cysteine and the closing phenylalanine or tryptophan. The D gene is left open where the match is weak. Clone size is given for some rows only: seen once, a few or many times, or a class if the clone is expanded.

v_gene: TRBV24-1; abundance: NA; j_gene: TRBJ2-3; d_gene: TRBD2; CDR3nt: TGTGCCACCAGTGACGCCAGCGGGGGGGCTGGAGATACGCAGTATTTT; CDR3aa: CATSDASGGAGDTQYF
v_gene: TRBV7-9; abundance: few; j_gene: TRBJ1-2; d_gene: NA; CDR3nt: TGTGCCAGCAGCTTCGGACCGGACGCCTTC; CDR3aa: CASSFGPDAF
v_gene: TRBV12-3/TRBV12-4; abundance: NA; j_gene: TRBJ1-5; d_gene: NA; CDR3nt: TGTGCCAGCAGTTTAGGGGAGCATCAGCCCCAGCATTTT; CDR3aa: CASSLGEHQPQHF
v_gene: TRBV30; abundance: NA; j_gene: TRBJ2-7; d_gene: TRBD1; CDR3nt: TGTGCCTGGACGGACAGGGGCTACGAGCAGTACTTC; CDR3aa: CAWTDRGYEQYF
v_gene: TRBV28; abundance: few; j_gene: TRBJ2-5; d_gene: NA; CDR3nt: TGTGCCAGCAGTCCCCCGGAGGGCGAAGAGACCCAGTACTTC; CDR3aa: CASSPPEGEETQYF
v_gene: TRBV20-1; abundance: NA; j_gene: TRBJ1-4; d_gene: TRBD1; CDR3nt: TGCAGTGCTAGACAGACAGGGAGAGGTGAAAAACTGTTTTTT; CDR3aa: CSARQTGRGEKLFF
v_gene: TRBV19; abundance: few; j_gene: TRBJ1-1; d_gene: NA; CDR3nt: TGTGCCAGTAGTGGACGACAGGTACCGGAGGACACTGAAGCTTTCTTT; CDR3aa: CASSGRQVPEDTEAFF
v_gene: TRBV15; abundance: many; j_gene: TRBJ2-5; d_gene: NA; CDR3nt: TGTGCCACCTCAGAGGGCACGGGGGCCCAAGAGACCCAGTACTTC; CDR3aa: CATSEGTGAQETQYF
v_gene: TRBV27; abundance: NA; j_gene: TRBJ1-5; d_gene: NA; CDR3nt: TGTGCCAGCAGTGGGTCAGGCCCCTCCATTAGCAATCAGCCCCAGCATTTT; CDR3aa: CASSGSGPSISNQPQHF
v_gene: TRBV28; abundance: NA; j_gene: TRBJ2-6; d_gene: NA; CDR3nt: TGTGCCAGCAGTTTAGGGGGGCAAGGGGCCAACGTCCTGACTTTC; CDR3aa: CASSLGGQGANVLTF
v_gene: TRBV7-2; abundance: NA; j_gene: TRBJ2-1; d_gene: NA; CDR3nt: TGTGCCAGCAGCAGAGGGGAGCAGTTCTTC; CDR3aa: CASSRGEQFF
v_gene: TRBV7-3; abundance: many; j_gene: TRBJ2-5; d_gene: NA; CDR3nt: TGTGCCAGCAGCTTGGGAGGGGGCCAAGAGACCCAGTACTTC; CDR3aa: CASSLGGGQETQYF
v_gene: TRBV5-6; abundance: few; j_gene: TRBJ2-1; d_gene: TRBD1; CDR3nt: TGTGCCAGCAGGGGCTACAGGGGCCCCTACAATGAGCAGTTCTTC; CDR3aa: CASRGYRGPYNEQFF
v_gene: TRBV5-1; abundance: few; j_gene: TRBJ2-1; d_gene: TRBD2; CDR3nt: TGCGCCAGCAGCTTGGACGCTAGCGGGGGCTTTCTTGAGCAGTTCTTC; CDR3aa: CASSLDASGGFLEQFF
v_gene: TRBV12-3/TRBV12-4; abundance: few; j_gene: TRBJ2-1; d_gene: TRBD2; CDR3nt: TGTGCCAGCAGACTCGCGGGGGGAACCTACAATGAGCAGTTCTTC; CDR3aa: CASRLAGGTYNEQFF
v_gene: TRBV5-4; abundance: NA; j_gene: TRBJ1-1; d_gene: NA; CDR3nt: TGTGCCAGCAGCTTGCCGACAGATCACACTGAAGCTTTCTTT; CDR3aa: CASSLPTDHTEAFF
v_gene: TRBV6-2/TRBV6-3; abundance: NA; j_gene: TRBJ1-5; d_gene: NA; CDR3nt: TGTGCCAGCAGTTATTTATCAGATAGCAATCAGCCCCAGCATTTT; CDR3aa: CASSYLSDSNQPQHF
v_gene: TRBV7-9; abundance: NA; j_gene: TRBJ1-1; d_gene: NA; CDR3nt: TGTGCCAGCAGACCCAAGGGGGGCCCAAACACTGAAGCTTTCTTT; CDR3aa: CASRPKGGPNTEAFF
v_gene: TRBV19; abundance: few; j_gene: TRBJ2-1; d_gene: TRBD1; CDR3nt: TGTGCCAGTAGTACGGGACAGGGTAACAATGAGCAGTTCTTC; CDR3aa: CASSTGQGNNEQFF
v_gene: TRBV7-3; abundance: NA; j_gene: TRBJ2-3; d_gene: NA; CDR3nt: TGTGCCAGCAGCTTAAAGCCGGCAGATACGCAGTATTTT; CDR3aa: CASSLKPADTQYF
v_gene: TRBV29-1; abundance: few; j_gene: TRBJ1-1; d_gene: TRBD1; CDR3nt: TGCAGCGCAGACAGGGTTGGCACTGAAGCTTTCTTT; CDR3aa: CSADRVGTEAFF
v_gene: TRBV12-3/TRBV12-4; abundance: NA; j_gene: TRBJ2-5; d_gene: NA; CDR3nt: TGTGCCAGCAGTTTTGCCCAGTACCAAGAGACCCAGTACTTC; CDR3aa: CASSFAQYQETQYF
v_gene: TRBV27; abundance: NA; j_gene: TRBJ1-6; d_gene: NA; CDR3nt: TGTGCCAGCAGGGCAGGGGTCGCCTATAATTCACCCCTCCACTTT; CDR3aa: CASRAGVAYNSPLHF
v_gene: TRBV7-9; abundance: NA; j_gene: TRBJ1-5; d_gene: TRBD1; CDR3nt: TGTGCCAGCAGCCCCGGGACAGGGGAACCTCAGCCCCAGCATTTT; CDR3aa: CASSPGTGEPQPQHF
v_gene: TRBV3-1; abundance: NA; j_gene: TRBJ2-3; d_gene: NA; CDR3nt: TGTGCCAGCAGCCAAGGAGTGGGGTGGCAAGATACGCAGTATTTT; CDR3aa: CASSQGVGWQDTQYF
v_gene: TRBV6-5; abundance: NA; j_gene: TRBJ2-7; d_gene: NA; CDR3nt: TGTGCCAGCAGTTACCGGCGCAGGGACACCCACGAGCAGTACTTC; CDR3aa: CASSYRRRDTHEQYF
v_gene: TRBV12-3/TRBV12-4; abundance: NA; j_gene: TRBJ1-3; d_gene: NA; CDR3nt: TGTGCCAGCAGTTCTTCTAGACACCCCTCTGGAAACACCATATATTTT; CDR3aa: CASSSSRHPSGNTIYF
v_gene: TRBV25-1; abundance: few; j_gene: TRBJ2-5; d_gene: TRBD2; CDR3nt: TGTGCCAGCAGTGAATCGAAGGGACTAGCGGGGGGAGATGAGACCCAGTACTTC; CDR3aa: CASSESKGLAGGDETQYF
v_gene: TRBV18; abundance: NA; j_gene: TRBJ1-4; d_gene: NA; CDR3nt: TGTGCCAGCTCACCCCGACATCCTAATGAAAAACTGTTTTTT; CDR3aa: CASSPRHPNEKLFF
v_gene: TRBV3-1; abundance: few; j_gene: TRBJ2-5; d_gene: TRBD2; CDR3nt: TGTGCCAGCACCTCACAAGCCGGACTAGTTCAGGTTTACGGGACCCAGTACTTC; CDR3aa: CASTSQAGLVQVYGTQYF
v_gene: TRBV18; abundance: many; j_gene: TRBJ1-1; d_gene: NA; CDR3nt: TGTGCCAGCTCACCAGTGGGGGCCGCGAACACTGAAGCTTTCTTT; CDR3aa: CASSPVGAANTEAFF
v_gene: TRBV4-2; abundance: NA; j_gene: TRBJ2-3; d_gene: TRBD1; CDR3nt: TGTGCCAGCAGCCAAGAGGGCAGGGGGCCAGGAGATACGCAGTATTTT; CDR3aa: CASSQEGRGPGDTQYF
v_gene: TRBV7-2; abundance: NA; j_gene: TRBJ2-3; d_gene: NA; CDR3nt: TGTGCCAGCAGCCCCACCCCAGATACGCAGTATTTT; CDR3aa: CASSPTPDTQYF
v_gene: TRBV10-3; abundance: NA; j_gene: TRBJ2-3; d_gene: NA; CDR3nt: TGTGCCATCAGTGAGCCGAATACGGGGTGGGCAGATACGCAGTATTTT; CDR3aa: CAISEPNTGWADTQYF
v_gene: TRBV10-3; abundance: NA; j_gene: TRBJ2-5; d_gene: NA; CDR3nt: TGTGCCATCAGTGAGTCGGCGGGGCAAGAGACCCAGTACTTC; CDR3aa: CAISESAGQETQYF
v_gene: TRBV27; abundance: NA; j_gene: TRBJ1-5; d_gene: NA; CDR3nt: TGTGCCAGCAGTTTCAAGAGCAATCAGCCCCAGCATTTT; CDR3aa: CASSFKSNQPQHF
v_gene: TRBV5-1; abundance: NA; j_gene: TRBJ2-5; d_gene: NA; CDR3nt: TGCGCCAGCAGCTTTGGTCTAGCGATGGAGACCCAGTACTTC; CDR3aa: CASSFGLAMETQYF
v_gene: TRBV7-2; abundance: few; j_gene: TRBJ2-1; d_gene: NA; CDR3nt: TGTGCCAGCAGCTTATGGGCGGCCCAGGAGAATGAGCAGTTCTTC; CDR3aa: CASSLWAAQENEQFF
v_gene: TRBV20-1; abundance: once; j_gene: TRBJ2-5; d_gene: NA; CDR3nt: TGCAGTGCTAGTCCCCAAGAGACCCAGTACTTC; CDR3aa: CSASPQETQYF
v_gene: TRBV9; abundance: NA; j_gene: TRBJ2-3; d_gene: TRBD2; CDR3nt: TGTGCCAGCAGCGTAAATAGCGGGGGGGGAGATACGCAGTATTTT; CDR3aa: CASSVNSGGGDTQYF
v_gene: TRBV7-2; abundance: NA; j_gene: TRBJ2-7; d_gene: TRBD1; CDR3nt: TGTGCCAGCAGCTTTCTTCCGGGACAGGGGATCTACGAGCAGTACTTC; CDR3aa: CASSFLPGQGIYEQYF
v_gene: TRBV4-1; abundance: NA; j_gene: TRBJ2-2; d_gene: TRBD1; CDR3nt: TGCGCCAGCAGCCAGGGGACAGGGGGCCGATACACCGGGGAGCTGTTTTTT; CDR3aa: CASSQGTGGRYTGELFF
v_gene: TRBV4-3; abundance: few; j_gene: TRBJ2-1; d_gene: TRBD2; CDR3nt: TGCGCCAGCAGCCAAGATCCGGTCGGGGGGAGGAATGAGCAGTTCTTC; CDR3aa: CASSQDPVGGRNEQFF
v_gene: TRBV9; abundance: NA; j_gene: TRBJ2-1; d_gene: TRBD2; CDR3nt: TGTGCCAGCAGCGTATGGACTAGCGGGATTGAGCAGTTCTTC; CDR3aa: CASSVWTSGIEQFF
v_gene: TRBV4-3; abundance: few; j_gene: TRBJ2-3; d_gene: NA; CDR3nt: TGCGCCAGCAGCCAAGACGACCTCGTCCACACAGATACGCAGTATTTT; CDR3aa: CASSQDDLVHTDTQYF
v_gene: TRBV5-5; abundance: NA; j_gene: TRBJ1-5; d_gene: NA; CDR3nt: TGTGCCAGCAGCTTGGCGGGGTTCCAACAGCCCCAGCATTTT; CDR3aa: CASSLAGFQQPQHF
v_gene: TRBV27; abundance: NA; j_gene: TRBJ2-3; d_gene: TRBD2; CDR3nt: TGTGCCAGCTCGAATGGACTAGCGGGGGGCTACACAGATACGCAGTATTTT; CDR3aa: CASSNGLAGGYTDTQYF
v_gene: TRBV2; abundance: many; j_gene: TRBJ1-5; d_gene: NA; CDR3nt: TGTGCCAGCAATGATTTTGGCAATCAGCCCCAGCATTTT; CDR3aa: CASNDFGNQPQHF
v_gene: TRBV7-2; abundance: few; j_gene: TRBJ2-3; d_gene: TRBD2; CDR3nt: TGTGCCAGCAGCTTAGTCGGGGGGGGTAGCACAGATACGCAGTATTTT; CDR3aa: CASSLVGGGSTDTQYF
v_gene: TRBV2; abundance: few; j_gene: TRBJ2-5; d_gene: NA; CDR3nt: TGTGCCAGCAGTGAACAAGGAGAGACCCAGTACTTC; CDR3aa: CASSEQGETQYF
v_gene: TRBV4-3; abundance: many; j_gene: TRBJ2-6; d_gene: NA; CDR3nt: TGCGCCAGCAGCCAAGATTACCCCGCCGGGGCCAACGTCCTGACTTTC; CDR3aa: CASSQDYPAGANVLTF
v_gene: TRBV9; abundance: NA; j_gene: TRBJ2-3; d_gene: NA; CDR3nt: TGTGCCAGCAGCAAAATCCCTACAGGCACAGATACGCAGTATTTT; CDR3aa: CASSKIPTGTDTQYF
v_gene: TRBV5-1; abundance: NA; j_gene: TRBJ2-5; d_gene: TRBD2; CDR3nt: TGCGCCAGCACCGGGACTAGCGGGGGCTATGAGACCCAGTACTTC; CDR3aa: CASTGTSGGYETQYF
v_gene: TRBV6-5; abundance: few; j_gene: TRBJ1-2; d_gene: NA; CDR3nt: TGTGCCAGCAGTTACTCGATTTCGGGGCCGCGGGGCTACACCTTC; CDR3aa: CASSYSISGPRGYTF